The entry below gives a single TCR beta chain sequence along with its context. Its antigen is as yet unknown. TCRdb keeps only in-frame clones here, not all; method: immunoSEQ multiplex PCR. The top ten clones hold about 2.8% of a sample with approximately 180,000 clones, around nine tenths of them seen once. The CDR3 spans 13 residues. Trimming shortened V by 0 bases and J by 9 bases, and 12 bases separated the two germline ends. Germline values: CDR1 SGDLS, CDR2 YYNGEE. The source of the sample is a study of T cell responses to AZD1222 COVID-19 vaccine. Broader study findings: Seropositive status at baseline applied to only 5 or 6 AZD1222 recipients. Donors were mostly white British, more females; clonal diversity possibly underestimated. The peak T cell response came first, and repertoires were sampled only after it. Receipt of two AZD1222 doses was followed by a rise in Spike-specific TCR breadth and depth.

The TCR sequence derives from an adult in good health. V is TRBV9 and J is TRBJ1-1; D unresolved. The sequencing used peripheral blood, collected on day 0 of AZD1222 vaccination. In nucleotides, the CDR3 is TGTGCCAGCAGCGTAGAGGATAGGGCCCAAGCTTTCTTT. This gives the protein CASSVEDRAQAFF.